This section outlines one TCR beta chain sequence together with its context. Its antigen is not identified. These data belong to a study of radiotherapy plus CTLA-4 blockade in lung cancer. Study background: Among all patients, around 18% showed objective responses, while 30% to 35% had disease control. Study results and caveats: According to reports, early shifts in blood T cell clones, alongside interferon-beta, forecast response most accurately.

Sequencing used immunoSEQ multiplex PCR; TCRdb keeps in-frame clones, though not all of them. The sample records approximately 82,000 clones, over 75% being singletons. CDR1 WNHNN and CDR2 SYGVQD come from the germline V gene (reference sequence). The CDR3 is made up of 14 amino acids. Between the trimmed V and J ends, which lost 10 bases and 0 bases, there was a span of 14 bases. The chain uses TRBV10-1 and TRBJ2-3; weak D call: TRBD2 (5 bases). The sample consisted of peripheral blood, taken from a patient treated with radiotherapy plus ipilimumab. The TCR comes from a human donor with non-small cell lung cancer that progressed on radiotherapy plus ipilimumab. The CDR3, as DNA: TGCGCCAAGCACGGCGGGCCTAGCACAGATACGCAGTATTTT. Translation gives CAKHGGPSTDTQYF.